The entry below gives a single T cell receptor (beta chain) sequence along with its context. Per the original data handling: Amplification from reference gene primers served as the basis for estimated nucleated cell counts. Profiled with immunoSEQ multiplex PCR; TCRdb holds only in-frame clones, not every one. V and J calls and clone size are given by that table; D and trimming were obtained from the DNA. The sample includes 110,000 or so clones, approximately 90% of them seen just once. These data belong to a study of blood T cell repertoires in COVID-19. Turning to the study itself: T cells, B-cell-depleted T cells, or PBMCs provided the cDNA or gDNA that served as material.

The CDR3 sequence is 15 residues long. Germline CDR1 and CDR2: ENHRY and SYGVKD. V lost 2 bases and J lost 9; bases outside the gene matches: 12. Input material: peripheral blood. This chain uses TRBV10-3 with TRBJ2-5; TRBD2 aligns across 7 bases. This receptor was obtained from a human donor in a cohort sampled during active COVID-19. The CDR3 sequence is CAISEGDASGAAQYF. The CDR3 DNA follows: TGTGCCATCAGTGAGGGGGATGCTAGCGGTGCGGCCCAGTACTTC.